A selection of T cell receptor beta chains follows, all from one sample in a study of blood T cell repertoires in COVID-19. Clones were sequenced by immunoSEQ multiplex PCR, and TCRdb holds only the in-frame ones, with some missing. The sample carries fewer than 300,000 clones, 81% recorded once. The specimen was peripheral blood. The receptors stem from an older woman with active or convalescent COVID-19. The CDR3 runs from the conserved cysteine through the conserved F or W. D genes are given only for firm matches. Size is omitted from some rows. Given values are once, few, many or a class for expanded clones.

V gene,J gene,clone size,D gene,CDR3 DNA,CDR3 protein
TRBV20-1,TRBJ2-5,.,.,TGCAGTGCGATCTCGGGGGAGACCCAGTACTTC,CSAISGETQYF
TRBV10-2,TRBJ1-2,.,.,TGCGCCAGCAGTGAGGGGGAGGGGGACACCTTC,CASSEGEGDTF
TRBV7-3,TRBJ2-1,.,.,TGTGCCAGCAGCTTAAGTGACAGAAACTCCTACAATGAGCAGTTCTTC,CASSLSDRNSYNEQFF
TRBV27,TRBJ2-1,.,.,TGTGCCAGCAGTTCGGAGCAGTTCTTC,CASSSEQFF
TRBV10-3,TRBJ1-2,few,TRBD1,TGTGCCATCAGGGCCGGGACAGGGGTCGGCTATGGCTACACCTTC,CAIRAGTGVGYGYTF
TRBV12-3/TRBV12-4,TRBJ2-7,.,.,TGTGCCAGCAGGGCCCCCGGAGACGAGCAGTACTTC,CASRAPGDEQYF
TRBV5-1,TRBJ2-3,.,TRBD2,TGCGCCAGCAGCTTGGCCTCTAGCGGGGTTTCGGATACGCAGTATTTT,CASSLASSGVSDTQYF
TRBV7-2,TRBJ2-1,.,.,TGTGCCAGCAGCTTAGTCGCAGGGCTAACTGAGCAGTTCTTC,CASSLVAGLTEQFF
TRBV23-1,TRBJ2-6,.,.,TGCGCCAGCAGTCCTCAGGGGCAGGGGAGCTCTGGGGCCAACGTCCTGACTTTC,CASSPQGQGSSGANVLTF
TRBV10-3,TRBJ2-5,.,.,TGTGCCATCAGTGACGAGGTGGGGGCCTACGAGACCCAGTACTTC,CAISDEVGAYETQYF
TRBV6-6,TRBJ2-7,.,TRBD1,TGTGCCAGCAGTTACGCAACGGGACAGTGGGTCCGCGAGCAGTACTTC,CASSYATGQWVREQYF
TRBV9,TRBJ1-1,.,.,TGTGCCAGCAGAACCGACAGTTTTAACACTGAAGCTTTCTTT,CASRTDSFNTEAFF
TRBV13,TRBJ1-1,.,TRBD1,TGTGCCAGCAGCACGCCCGACAGGGGCGCTGAAGCTTTCTTT,CASSTPDRGAEAFF
TRBV19,TRBJ2-7,.,TRBD1,TGTGCCAGTAGTTTTACAGGGGCCTACGAGCAGTACTTC,CASSFTGAYEQYF
TRBV29-1,TRBJ2-7,.,TRBD1,TGCAGCGTCCTCCCAGGGGGCTACGAGCAGTACTTC,CSVLPGGYEQYF
TRBV3-1/TRBV3-2,TRBJ1-2,.,.,TGTGCCAGCAGCCAACCCCTCCCCAGTAACTATGGCTACACCTTC,CASSQPLPSNYGYTF
TRBV7-2,TRBJ1-2,few,.,TGTGCCAGCAGCTTAGAAGGGGGACGATACTATGGCTACACCTTC,CASSLEGGRYYGYTF
TRBV27,TRBJ1-2,.,TRBD1,TGTGCCAGCAGTCCTCGGACAGGAGTCTTACTCTATGGCTACACCTTC,CASSPRTGVLLYGYTF
TRBV10-1,TRBJ2-2,.,TRBD2,TGCGCCAGCAGAAACAGCGGGGGGCATCCGAACACCGGGGAGCTGTTTTTT,CASRNSGGHPNTGELFF
TRBV27,TRBJ2-1,once,TRBD1,TGTGCCAGCAGTTTATCCGGGACAGGGGTCTACAATGAGCAGTTCTTC,CASSLSGTGVYNEQFF
TRBV6-6,TRBJ1-1,.,.,TGTGCCAGCAGTTACCGATCGGAGGCTTTTGAAGCTTTCTTT,CASSYRSEAFEAFF
TRBV7-2,TRBJ1-2,.,.,TGTGCCAGCAGCTTAGGGCAGAATTCCTATGGCTACACCTTC,CASSLGQNSYGYTF
TRBV9,TRBJ1-2,.,TRBD1,TGTGCCAGCAGCGTAGGTACGGAGGGGGCGAGCTATGGCTACACCTTC,CASSVGTEGASYGYTF
TRBV13,TRBJ1-1,.,TRBD1,TGTGCCAGCAGCCCCACCCTGGACAGGGTTGGCACTGAAGCTTTCTTT,CASSPTLDRVGTEAFF
TRBV12-3/TRBV12-4,TRBJ1-5,.,.,TGTGCCAGCAGTCCCCGCGTTGATCAGCCCCAGCATTTT,CASSPRVDQPQHF
TRBV19,TRBJ2-3,.,TRBD2,TGTGCCAGTAGTAGCCTCCGGGGGGGCGGCACAGATACGCAGTATTTT,CASSSLRGGGTDTQYF
TRBV5-8,TRBJ1-5,.,.,TGTGCCAGCAGCCAGCGGGGGGCACCTCGGTCGGATCAGCCCCAGCATTTT,CASSQRGAPRSDQPQHF
TRBV6-2/TRBV6-3,TRBJ2-3,few,.,TGTGCCAGCAGTTACGGCACTAGCCGGTATACGCAGTATTTT,CASSYGTSRYTQYF
TRBV7-2,TRBJ1-1,once,.,TGTGCCAGCTGCCTGGCCCCCGAAACAGTGACTGAAGCTTTCTTT,CASCLAPETVTEAFF
TRBV5-4,TRBJ2-7,.,.,TGTGCCAGCAGCTTGTTGTCGGGCGGGGAGATTTTCTACGAGCAGTACTTC,CASSLLSGGEIFYEQYF
TRBV19,TRBJ1-3,.,.,TGTGCCAGTAGTGTATCCGGGACATCGCTCGGGAACACCATATATTTT,CASSVSGTSLGNTIYF
TRBV29-1,TRBJ2-5,.,TRBD2,TGCAGCGTTGAAACTAGCGGGGGGCCTCAAGAGACCCAGTACTTC,CSVETSGGPQETQYF
TRBV9,TRBJ1-1,.,.,TGTGCCAGCAGCCTCCATCCAGGGGCTGAAGCTTTCTTT,CASSLHPGAEAFF
TRBV15,TRBJ2-3,.,.,TGTGCCACCAGCAGAGATACTGTAGCAGTTACGCAGTATTTT,CATSRDTVAVTQYF
TRBV11-2,TRBJ2-1,.,.,TGTGCCAGCACCTTGCTCTCCTTACAGGTTGGGCAGTTCTTC,CASTLLSLQVGQFF
TRBV14,TRBJ1-6,few,.,TGTGCCAGCAGCCAAGTCTCCCAGGGATCCCTCCACTTT,CASSQVSQGSLHF
TRBV5-1,TRBJ2-3,.,.,TGCGCCAGCAGCCCCCCGTCCGGTCGTGCAGATACGCAGTATTTT,CASSPPSGRADTQYF
TRBV27,TRBJ2-3,.,.,TGTGCCAGCAGTTCGAGTGCCACAGATACGCAGTATTTT,CASSSSATDTQYF
TRBV12-3/TRBV12-4,TRBJ1-2,.,.,TGTGCCAGCAGTTTCGAGGTTTTCTATGGCTACACCTTC,CASSFEVFYGYTF
TRBV7-2,TRBJ2-2,.,.,TGTGCCAGCAGCTTAGCGGCCCCCACCGGGGAGCTGTTTTTT,CASSLAAPTGELFF
TRBV19,TRBJ2-3,.,TRBD2,TGTGCCAGTAGTATACAGCTAGCGGGACTTGGGGGGGTAGATACGCAGTATTTT,CASSIQLAGLGGVDTQYF